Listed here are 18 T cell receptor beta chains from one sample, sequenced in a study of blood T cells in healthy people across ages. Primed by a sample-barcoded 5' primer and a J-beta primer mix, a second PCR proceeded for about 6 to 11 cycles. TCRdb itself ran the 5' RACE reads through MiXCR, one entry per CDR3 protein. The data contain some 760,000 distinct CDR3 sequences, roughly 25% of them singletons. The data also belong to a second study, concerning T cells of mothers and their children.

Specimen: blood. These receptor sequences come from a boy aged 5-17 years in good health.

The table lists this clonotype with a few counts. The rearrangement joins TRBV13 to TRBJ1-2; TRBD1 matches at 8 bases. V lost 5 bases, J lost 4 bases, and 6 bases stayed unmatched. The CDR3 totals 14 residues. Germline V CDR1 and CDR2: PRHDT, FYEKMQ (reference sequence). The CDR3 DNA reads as TGTGCCAGCAGCCAGACAGGGGATCTCTATGGCTACACCTTC. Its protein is CASSQTGDLYGYTF. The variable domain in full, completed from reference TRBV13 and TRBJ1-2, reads AAGVIQSPRHLIKEKRETATLKCYPIPRHDTVYWYQQGPGQDPQFLISFYEKMQSDKGSIPDRFSAQQFSDYHSELNMSSLELGDSALYFCASSQTGDLYGYTFGSGTRLTVV.

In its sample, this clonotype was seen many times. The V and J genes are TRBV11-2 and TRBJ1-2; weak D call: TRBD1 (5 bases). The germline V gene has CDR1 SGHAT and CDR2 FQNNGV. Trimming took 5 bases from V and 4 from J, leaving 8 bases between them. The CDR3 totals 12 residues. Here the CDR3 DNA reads TGTGCCAGCAGCCAGGGCCTCTATGGCTACACCTTC. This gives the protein CASSQGLYGYTF.

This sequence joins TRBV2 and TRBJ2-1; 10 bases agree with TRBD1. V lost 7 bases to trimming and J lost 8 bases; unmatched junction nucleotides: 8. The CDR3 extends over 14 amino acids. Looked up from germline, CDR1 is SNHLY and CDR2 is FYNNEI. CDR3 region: CASTLDRGIDEQFF. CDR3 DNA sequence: TGTGCCAGCACCTTGGACAGGGGGATTGATGAGCAGTTCTTC.

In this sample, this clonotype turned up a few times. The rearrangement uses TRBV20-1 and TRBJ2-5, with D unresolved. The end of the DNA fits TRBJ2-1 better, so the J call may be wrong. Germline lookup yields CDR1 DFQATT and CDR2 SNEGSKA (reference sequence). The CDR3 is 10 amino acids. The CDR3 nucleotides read TGCGGAGTGGGTAGGGCTGAGCAGTTCTTC. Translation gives CGVGRAEQFF.

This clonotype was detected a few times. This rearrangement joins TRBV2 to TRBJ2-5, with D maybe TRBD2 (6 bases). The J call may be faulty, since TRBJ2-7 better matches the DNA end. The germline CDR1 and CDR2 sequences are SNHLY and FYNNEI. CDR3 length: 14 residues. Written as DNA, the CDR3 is TGTGCCAGCAGTTGGAGGACGGACTATAGCGAGCAGTACTTC. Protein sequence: CASSWRTDYSEQYF.

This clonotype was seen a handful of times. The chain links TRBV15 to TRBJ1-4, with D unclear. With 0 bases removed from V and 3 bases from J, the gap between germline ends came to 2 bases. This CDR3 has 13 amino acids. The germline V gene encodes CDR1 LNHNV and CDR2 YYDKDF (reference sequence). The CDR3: CATSRDPNEKLFF. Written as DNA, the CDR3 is TGTGCCACCAGCAGAGATCCTAATGAAAAACTGTTTTTT.

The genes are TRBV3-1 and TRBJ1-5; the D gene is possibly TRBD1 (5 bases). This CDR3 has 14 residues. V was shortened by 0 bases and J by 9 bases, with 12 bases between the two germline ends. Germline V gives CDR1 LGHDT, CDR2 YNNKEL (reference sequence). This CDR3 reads CASSQEAGLGPQHF. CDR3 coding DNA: TGTGCCAGCAGCCAAGAGGCGGGACTGGGGCCCCAGCATTTT.

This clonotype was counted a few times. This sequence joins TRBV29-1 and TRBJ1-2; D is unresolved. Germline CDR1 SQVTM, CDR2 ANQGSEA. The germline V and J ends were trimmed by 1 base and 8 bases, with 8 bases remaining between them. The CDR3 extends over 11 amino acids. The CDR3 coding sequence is TGCAGCGTTGAAGTTGGGGTCGGCTACACCTTC. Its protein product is CSVEVGVGYTF.

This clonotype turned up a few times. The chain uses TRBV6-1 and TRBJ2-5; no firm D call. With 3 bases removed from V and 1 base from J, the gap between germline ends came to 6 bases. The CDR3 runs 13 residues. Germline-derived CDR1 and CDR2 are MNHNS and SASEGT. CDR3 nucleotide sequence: TGTGCCAGCAGTGAGTTGGCCCAAGAGACCCAGTACTTC. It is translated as CASSELAQETQYF.

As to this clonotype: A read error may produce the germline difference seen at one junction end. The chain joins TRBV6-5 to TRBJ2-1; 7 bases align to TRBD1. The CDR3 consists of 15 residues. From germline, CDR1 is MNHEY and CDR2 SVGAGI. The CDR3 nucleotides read TGCGCCAGCAGTTACTTGGCAGGGGGCTACAATGAGCAGTTCTTC. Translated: CASSYLAGGYNEQFF.

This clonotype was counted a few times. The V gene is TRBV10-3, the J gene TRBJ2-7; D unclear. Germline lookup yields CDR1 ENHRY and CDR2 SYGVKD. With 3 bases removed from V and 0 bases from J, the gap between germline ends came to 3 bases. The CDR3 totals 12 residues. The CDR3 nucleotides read TGTGCCATCAGTGACGCCTCCTACGAGCAGTACTTC. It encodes CAISDASYEQYF.

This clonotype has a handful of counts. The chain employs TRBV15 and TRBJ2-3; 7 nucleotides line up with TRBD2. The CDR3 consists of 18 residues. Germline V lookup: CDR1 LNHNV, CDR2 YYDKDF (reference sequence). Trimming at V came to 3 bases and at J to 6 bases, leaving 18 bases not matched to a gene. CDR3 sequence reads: CATSRGPTSGLVGDTQYF. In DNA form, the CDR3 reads TGTGCCACCAGCAGGGGCCCCACCAGTGGACTAGTGGGGGATACGCAGTATTTT.

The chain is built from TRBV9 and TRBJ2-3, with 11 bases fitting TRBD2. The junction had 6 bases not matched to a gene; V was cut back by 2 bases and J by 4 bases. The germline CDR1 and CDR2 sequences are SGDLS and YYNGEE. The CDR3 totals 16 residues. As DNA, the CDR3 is TGTGCCAGCAGCGTGACTAGCGGGAATCCGGCAGATACGCAGTATTTT. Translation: CASSVTSGNPADTQYF.

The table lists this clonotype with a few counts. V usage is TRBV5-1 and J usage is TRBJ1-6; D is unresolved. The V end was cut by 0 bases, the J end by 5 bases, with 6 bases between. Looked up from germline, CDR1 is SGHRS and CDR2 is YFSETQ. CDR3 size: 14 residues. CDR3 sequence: CASSLATNNSPLHF. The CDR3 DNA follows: TGCGCCAGCAGCTTGGCAACGAATAATTCACCCCTCCACTTT.

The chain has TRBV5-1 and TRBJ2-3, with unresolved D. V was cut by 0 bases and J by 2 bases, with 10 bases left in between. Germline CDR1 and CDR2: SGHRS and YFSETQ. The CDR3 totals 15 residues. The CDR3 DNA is TGCGCCAGCAGCTTGGCCGGTGATCCCACAGATACGCAGTATTTT. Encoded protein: CASSLAGDPTDTQYF. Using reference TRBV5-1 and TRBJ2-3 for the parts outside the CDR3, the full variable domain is KAGVTQTPRYLIKTRGQQVTLSCSPISGHRSVSWYQQTPGQGLQFLFEYFSETQRNKGNFPGRFSGRQFSNSRSEMNVSTLELGDSALYLCASSLAGDPTDTQYFGPGTRLTVL.

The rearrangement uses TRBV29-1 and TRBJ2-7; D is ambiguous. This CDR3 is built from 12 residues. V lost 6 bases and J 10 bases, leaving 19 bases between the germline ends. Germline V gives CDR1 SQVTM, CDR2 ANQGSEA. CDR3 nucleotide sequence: TGCAGCGTCGTAGCTGAGGCCGAAACCCAGTACTTC. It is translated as CSVVAEAETQYF.

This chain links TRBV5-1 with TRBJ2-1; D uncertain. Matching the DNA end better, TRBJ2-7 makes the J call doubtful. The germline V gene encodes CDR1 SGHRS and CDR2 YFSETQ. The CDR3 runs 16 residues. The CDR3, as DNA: TGCGCCAGCAGCTTGGCCGTAGCTGGCATTCCCTACGAGCAGTACTTC. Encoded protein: CASSLAVAGIPYEQYF.

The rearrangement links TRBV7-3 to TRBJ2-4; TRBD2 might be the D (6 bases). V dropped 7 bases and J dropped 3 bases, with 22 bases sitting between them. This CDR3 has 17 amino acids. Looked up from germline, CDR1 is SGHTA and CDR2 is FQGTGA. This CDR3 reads CASNKRRSGGNKNIQYF. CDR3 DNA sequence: TGTGCCAGCAACAAAAGAAGGTCTGGGGGGAACAAAAACATTCAGTACTTC.